Shown below are 8 T cell receptor beta chains from a single sample sequenced in a study of blood T cells in healthy people across ages. Sample-barcoded 5' priming and a J-beta primer mix drove a second PCR of roughly 7 to 11 cycles. TCRdb used MiXCR to reprocess the 5' RACE reads, holding one entry per CDR3 protein. The sample records some 940,000 distinct CDR3 sequences, just under 30% being singletons. These data also formed part of another study, on T cells of mothers and their children.

Material: blood. These receptor sequences come from a woman aged 40 to 50 in good health.

The chain couples TRBV20-1 to TRBJ2-3; TRBD1 aligns across 8 bases. Germline CDR1 DFQATT, CDR2 SNEGSKA (reference sequence). The CDR3 is 15 amino acids. V lost 5 bases and J lost 0; bases outside the gene matches: 7. The CDR3 is CSASGTGGSTDTQYF. In DNA, the CDR3 is TGCAGTGCTTCCGGTACAGGGGGAAGCACAGATACGCAGTATTTT.

A word on this clonotype: The final CDR3 position lacks the conserved phenylalanine or tryptophan, pointing to a likely read error. The chain employs TRBV7-2 and TRBJ1-1; D is unclear. This CDR3 has 11 amino acids. The germline V gene encodes CDR1 SGHTA and CDR2 FQGNSA. The CDR3 loop reads CANSLFGEAFL. The CDR3 nucleotides are TGCGCCAACAGCTTATTCGGCGAAGCTTTCTTG.

This clonotype has a count of ten or more. The chain has TRBV10-3 and TRBJ2-1; D remains unclear. Germline V gene lookup returns CDR1 ENHRY and CDR2 SYGVKD. Between the trimmed V and J ends, which lost 3 bases and 2 bases, there was a span of 8 bases. The CDR3 is 14 amino acids. The CDR3 DNA is TGTGCCATCAGTGAAAGGAATACCTACAATGAGCAGTTCTTC. Encoded protein: CAISERNTYNEQFF.

Many counts were recorded for this clonotype. The chain carries TRBV7-6 and TRBJ2-3; D is undetermined. Per the germline V gene, CDR1 is SGHVS and CDR2 is FNYEAQ. V lost 0 bases to trimming and J lost 4 bases, with 11 bases between them. The CDR3 is 15 amino acids. CDR3 in amino acids: CASSLAQKGPDTQYF. Here the CDR3 DNA reads TGTGCCAGCAGCTTAGCGCAAAAAGGACCAGATACGCAGTATTTT.

This clonotype was seen a few times. The V gene is TRBV6-1, the J gene TRBJ2-3, with 8 bases identical to TRBD1. Germline loops: CDR1 MNHNS, CDR2 SASEGT. The CDR3 runs 16 residues. Trimming took 2 bases from V and 1 from J; bases not matched to a gene: 5. The CDR3, as DNA: TGTGCCAGCAGTGAATTTGGGGGACAGGGCACAGATACGCAGTATTTT. It translates to CASSEFGGQGTDTQYF.

On this clonotype: This clone may be a read error of a much larger clone one base away. This CDR3 is missing its conserved last phenylalanine or tryptophan, likely due to a read error. The genes are TRBV12-3 or TRBV12-4 and TRBJ2-7, with 10 nucleotides matching TRBD1. The CDR3 length is 17 residues. V lost 5 bases to trimming and J lost 0 bases; unmatched junction nucleotides: 10. This CDR3 reads CASSQAPGQGTSYEQYS. In DNA form, the CDR3 reads TGTGCCAGCAGTCAGGCCCCGGGACAGGGGACCTCCTACGAGCAGTACTCC.

The chain employs TRBV28 and TRBJ2-2; D may match TRBD1 or TRBD2 (5 bases each). V lost 6 bases, J lost 10 bases, and 21 bases lay in between. The CDR3 covers 15 residues. CDR1 and CDR2 from the germline V gene are MDHEN and SYDVKM. CDR3 amino acids: CASSGARSGGEELFF. DNA for the CDR3: TGTGCCAGCAGCGGGGCTCGGAGCGGCGGCGAGGAGCTGTTTTTT.

In its sample, this clonotype was seen many times. The CDR3 is CASSPLRGGSYNEQFF. CDR3 DNA sequence: TGCGCCAGCAGCCCATTGCGGGGGGGCTCCTACAATGAGCAGTTCTTC. The rearrangement joins TRBV4-1 to TRBJ2-1, with 9 bases matching TRBD2. V lost 4 bases, J lost 0 bases, and 4 bases stayed unmatched. Germline V CDR1 and CDR2: MGHRA, YSYEKL. The CDR3 contains 16 residues.